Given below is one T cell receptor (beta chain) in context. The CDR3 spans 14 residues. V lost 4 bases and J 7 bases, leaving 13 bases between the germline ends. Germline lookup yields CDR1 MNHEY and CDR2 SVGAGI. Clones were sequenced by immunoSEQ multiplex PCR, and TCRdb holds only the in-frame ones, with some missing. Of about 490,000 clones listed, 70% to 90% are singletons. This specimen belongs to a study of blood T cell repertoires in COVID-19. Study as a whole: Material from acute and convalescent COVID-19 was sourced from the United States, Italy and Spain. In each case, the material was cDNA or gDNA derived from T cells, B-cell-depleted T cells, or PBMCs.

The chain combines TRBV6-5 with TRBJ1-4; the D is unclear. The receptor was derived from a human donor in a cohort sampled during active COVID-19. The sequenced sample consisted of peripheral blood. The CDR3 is CASSSGRVGEKLFF. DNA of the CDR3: TGTGCCAGCAGTTCGGGGAGGGTTGGTGAAAAACTGTTTTTT.